Detailed here is one T cell receptor beta chain. Its antigen is not identified. TCRdb keeps only in-frame clones here, not all; method: immunoSEQ multiplex PCR. Of about 2.5 million clones in the sample, about 90% are singletons; the top ten hold approximately 0.39%. Germline assignment: CDR1 SGHRS and CDR2 YFSETQ. Trimming pared 0 bases from V and 4 bases from J, leaving 13 bases between. The CDR3 has 15 residues. The entry originates in a study of shared clonotypes between healthy human individuals. Study-wide findings and caveats: Sequencing depth was expected to influence donor clonotype sharing. Sharing across four donors was seen in around 5% of naive CD4 clonotypes.

This TCR was recovered from a man aged 18 to 30 in good health. Some clones in this sample may be carry-over from other donors' samples. The sample taken for sequencing was naive CD4+ T cells from PBMCs. Documented subset: CD45RA+ positively selected. The rearrangement uses TRBV5-1 and TRBJ1-1, with D unresolved. CDR3 bases: TGCGCCAGCAGCTTGGAAACCGAATTTATCACTGAAGCTTTCTTT. It specifies CASSLETEFITEAFF.